These 28 T cell receptor beta chains share one sample of origin, sequenced in a study of T cell changes during pregnancy in multiple sclerosis. Only in-frame clones appear in the TCRdb table, and some are missing; sequencing was by immunoSEQ multiplex PCR. This table has some 97,000 clones, roughly 92% appearing once. Sequencing was performed on peripheral blood, taken in the second trimester of pregnancy. The source of these receptors is a female donor with multiple sclerosis, enrolled in a pregnancy study.

This chain uses TRBV28 with TRBJ1-1, with D hard to call. CDR1 MDHEN and CDR2 SYDVKM come from the germline V gene. V dropped 6 bases and J dropped 0 bases, with 8 bases sitting between them. This CDR3 has 13 amino acids. The CDR3 sequence is CASSLPVNTEAFF. The CDR3 DNA sequence: TGTGCCAGCAGCCTTCCGGTGAACACTGAAGCTTTCTTT.

This clone was seen a single time. This chain connects TRBV10-1 to TRBJ2-7; a possible D gene is TRBD1 (5 bases). With 10 bases removed from V and 2 bases from J, the gap between germline ends came to 12 bases. Germline V CDR1 and CDR2: WNHNN, SYGVQD (reference sequence). CDR3 length equals 12 residues. CDR3 region: CATGQGPYEQYF. The CDR3 region has the DNA TGCGCCACCGGCCAGGGCCCCTACGAGCAGTACTTC.

The genes are TRBV9 and TRBJ2-6; D is ambiguous. This CDR3 has 13 residues. Germline V gene data show CDR1 as SGDLS and CDR2 as YYNGEE. With 4 bases removed from V and 0 bases from J, the gap between germline ends came to 2 bases. CDR3 nucleotide sequence: TGTGCCAGCAGCCGCTCTGGGGCCAACGTCCTGACTTTC. This sequence encodes CASSRSGANVLTF.

The chain employs TRBV29-1 and TRBJ2-2; 8 nucleotides agree with TRBD1. Germline V CDR1 and CDR2: SQVTM, ANQGSEA. This CDR3 spans 15 amino acids. Germline trimming cut 7 bases from V and 1 base from J; bases unmatched to any gene: 8. The CDR3 DNA is TGCAGCGCCTATCCCGGGACAGGGAACACCGGGGAGCTGTTTTTT. Its translation: CSAYPGTGNTGELFF.

The CDR3 reads CASSLMDRGNTEAFF. For the CDR3, the DNA is TGTGCCAGCAGCCTTATGGACAGGGGGAACACTGAAGCTTTCTTT. This chain links TRBV5-6 with TRBJ1-1; 9 bases line up with TRBD1. Germline V lookup: CDR1 SGHDT, CDR2 YYEEEE. The V segment lost 4 bases and the J segment 1 base; nucleotides outside the gene matches: 5. The CDR3 length is 15 residues. The whole variable domain, filled in from reference TRBV5-6 and TRBJ1-1, reads DAGVTQSPTHLIKTRGQQVTLRCSPKSGHDTVSWYQQALGQGPQFIFQYYEEEERQRGNFPDRFSGHQFPNYSSELNVNALLLGDSALYLCASSLMDRGNTEAFFGQGTRLTVV.

The chain joins TRBV5-1 to TRBJ2-3, with a tentative D call TRBD1 (5 bases). V was shortened by 4 bases and J by 2 bases, with 14 bases between the two germline ends. CDR3 length equals 15 residues. Looked up from germline, CDR1 is SGHRS and CDR2 is YFSETQ. The CDR3 bases are TGCGCCAGCAGCGGCAGGGAAAGGTTCACAGATACGCAGTATTTT. Translation: CASSGRERFTDTQYF.

The chain couples TRBV5-1 to TRBJ1-6, with 7 bases identical to TRBD1. Per the germline V gene, CDR1 is SGHRS and CDR2 is YFSETQ. This CDR3 region has 17 residues. J lost 0 bases, V lost 0 bases, and 3 bases had no gene match. The CDR3 DNA follows: TGCGCCAGCAGCTTGGGGGCAGGGGGCTCCTATAATTCACCCCTCCACTTT. Translated, it gives CASSLGAGGSYNSPLHF.

V usage is TRBV27 and J usage is TRBJ2-1, with 8 bases identical to TRBD1. Germline V gene sequence: CDR1 MNHEY, CDR2 SMNVEV (reference sequence). V lost 5 bases and J lost 0; bases outside the gene matches: 12. This CDR3 region has 18 residues. For the CDR3, the DNA is TGTGCCAGCAGTGGGAGGACAGGGATACGGTTCTCCTACAATGAGCAGTTCTTC. This codes for CASSGRTGIRFSYNEQFF.

This clone was recorded a few times. The gene calls are TRBV18 and TRBJ1-1; a possible D gene is TRBD1 (5 bases). This CDR3 is built from 14 residues. V gave up 2 bases and J gave up 1 base, with 8 bases separating them. Germline values: CDR1 KGHSH, CDR2 LQKENI. This chain's CDR3 is CASSPSQENTEAFF. CDR3 nucleotides: TGTGCCAGCTCACCATCACAGGAGAACACTGAAGCTTTCTTT.

CDR3 DNA: TGTGCCAGCAGTTTGAGGGGGCGGACTCAGCCCCAGCATTTT. It encodes CASSLRGRTQPQHF. The V gene is TRBV27, the J gene TRBJ1-5; 7 bases align to TRBD1. In germline, CDR1 is MNHEY, CDR2 SMNVEV (reference sequence). This CDR3 has 14 amino acids. V dropped 3 bases and J dropped 6; count of bases not matched to a gene: 5.

The chain couples TRBV6-5 to TRBJ2-1; a weak D match, TRBD1 (6 bases). In germline, CDR1 is MNHEY, CDR2 SVGAGI. This CDR3 is 16 amino acids long. V was clipped by 2 bases and J by 0 bases, with 11 bases between them. The CDR3 bases are TGTGCCAGCAGTTACCGGACAGTTAGCTCCTACAATGAGCAGTTCTTC. Its protein product is CASSYRTVSSYNEQFF.

This clone has a handful of counts. This chain uses TRBV2 with TRBJ1-1, with 7 bases identical to TRBD1. V was clipped by 6 bases and J by 6 bases; unmatched bases: 10. There are 14 residues in the CDR3. Germline loops: CDR1 SNHLY, CDR2 FYNNEI. For the CDR3, the DNA is TGTGCCAGCAGAGCAAACAGGGGAAGCCCTGAAGCTTTCTTT. Translated: CASRANRGSPEAFF.

The chain has TRBV29-1 and TRBJ2-5, with 12 bases lining up with TRBD1. CDR1 is SQVTM, CDR2 ANQGSEA, per germline. The CDR3 loop spans 15 amino acids. V shed 0 bases, J shed 5 bases, and the junction held 4 bases outside the gene matches. The CDR3 DNA reads as TGCAGCGTTGAAGACGGGACAGGGGGCTTGGAGACCCAGTACTTC. It codes for CSVEDGTGGLETQYF.

The chain has TRBV6-5 and TRBJ1-2; no clear D. V lost 10 bases and J 4 bases, leaving 16 bases between the germline ends. CDR1 and CDR2 (germline): MNHEY, SVGAGI. The CDR3 totals 13 residues. The CDR3 is CATRRGMSYGYTF. The CDR3 nucleotides are TGTGCCACCCGTCGGGGAATGAGCTATGGCTACACCTTC.

V gene TRBV10-3 combines with J gene TRBJ2-1; 7 bases match TRBD2. Germline V CDR1 and CDR2: ENHRY, SYGVKD. V gave up 4 bases and J gave up 1 base; unmatched junction bases: 7. There are 16 residues in the CDR3. The CDR3 nucleotides read TGTGCCATCAGTGGATTCGTGGGGGGGTCCTACAATGAGCAGTTCTTC. Amino acids: CAISGFVGGSYNEQFF.

The V call is TRBV5-4, the J call TRBJ2-3; 9 nucleotides match TRBD1. The CDR3 is made up of 15 amino acids. The J segment lost 1 base and the V segment lost 4 bases, leaving 4 bases of the junction unmatched. Per germline, CDR1 SGHNT and CDR2 YYREEE (reference sequence). CDR3 in DNA: TGTGCCAGCAGCCAGGGACAGGGCGGCACAGATACGCAGTATTTT. Its translation: CASSQGQGGTDTQYF. Using reference TRBV5-4 and TRBJ2-3 for the parts outside the CDR3, the full variable domain is ETGVTQSPTHLIKTRGQQVTLRCSSQSGHNTVSWYQQALGQGPQFIFQYYREEENGRGNFPPRFSGLQFPNYSSELNVNALELDDSALYLCASSQGQGGTDTQYFGPGTRLTVL.

This chain joins TRBV19 and TRBJ2-7; TRBD1 matches at 9 bases. The CDR3 is made up of 14 amino acids. Trimming removed 1 base from V and 5 bases from J; junction bases left unmatched: 3. Germline V lookup: CDR1 LNHDA, CDR2 SQIVND (reference sequence). CDR3 in DNA: TGTGCCAGTAGTATAGCGGGACAGGGAAACGAGCAGTACTTC. Translating gives CASSIAGQGNEQYF. The complete variable domain, with remaining parts taken from reference TRBV19 and TRBJ2-7, reads DGGITQSPKYLFRKEGQNVTLSCEQNLNHDAMYWYRQDPGQGLRLIYYSQIVNDFQKGDIAEGYSVSREKKESFPLTVTSAQKNPTAFYLCASSIAGQGNEQYFGPGTRLTVT.

The rearrangement joins TRBV28 to TRBJ2-3; 12 bases fit TRBD2. Germline CDR1 MDHEN, CDR2 SYDVKM. The CDR3 sequence is 16 residues long. V lost 9 bases, J lost 6 bases, and 13 bases stayed unmatched. The CDR3 protein is CARLASGRADQDTQYF. CDR3 DNA: TGTGCCAGACTTGCTAGCGGGAGGGCGGATCAGGATACGCAGTATTTT.

This sequence joins TRBV5-1 and TRBJ2-2; D is possibly TRBD1 (5 bases). Germline values: CDR1 SGHRS, CDR2 YFSETQ. V lost 3 bases and J lost 9, with 12 bases in between. The CDR3 runs 13 residues. CDR3 sequence: CASSYDSPRELFF. DNA of the CDR3: TGCGCCAGCAGCTACGACAGCCCTCGGGAGCTGTTTTTT.

The rearrangement uses TRBV21-1 and TRBJ2-5; TRBD1 reflects the table's D call only, with no check against the DNA. TRBV21-1 is a documented pseudogene. The CDR3 is 17 residues long. The CDR3 DNA reads as TGTGCCAGCACCCCTCCGGCGGGGGACAGGGGGCCAGAGACCCAGTACTTC. This codes for CASTPPAGDRGPETQYF.

J is TRBJ2-7 and V is TRBV11-2; 9 bases fit TRBD2. Trimming cost V 5 bases and J 8 bases; bases outside gene matches: 13. CDR3 length: 15 amino acids. Germline V gene lookup returns CDR1 SGHAT and CDR2 FQNNGV. For the CDR3, the DNA is TGTGCCAGCAGCCCAGGTGGGACTAGCACGGCGAAGCAGTACTTC. This translates into CASSPGGTSTAKQYF.

The genes are TRBV27 and TRBJ1-1; a possible D gene is TRBD1 (5 bases). The V gene lost 1 base and the J gene lost 3 bases, with 12 bases spanning the gap. The CDR3 covers 15 residues. The germline CDR1 and CDR2 sequences are MNHEY and SMNVEV (reference sequence). This CDR3 is CASSLWGGGDTEAFF. CDR3 nucleotide sequence: TGTGCCAGCAGTTTATGGGGAGGAGGGGACACTGAAGCTTTCTTT.

The V call is TRBV18, the J call TRBJ2-1; the D gene is possibly TRBD1 (5 bases). V lost 1 base, J lost 4 bases, and 8 bases lay in between. CDR1 is KGHSH and CDR2 is LQKENI in the germline V gene. The CDR3 runs 14 residues. The CDR3 coding sequence is TGTGCCAGCTCACCACAAGGGGCTTACAATGAGCAGTTCTTC. Protein sequence: CASSPQGAYNEQFF.

This chain links TRBV18 with TRBJ2-2; weak D call: TRBD1 (6 bases). Trimming took 1 base from V and 4 from J, leaving 10 bases between them. This CDR3 is 15 amino acids long. The germline gives CDR1 KGHSH, CDR2 LQKENI. The CDR3 DNA sequence: TGTGCCAGCTCACCACAAACAGGGATCACCGGGGAGCTGTTTTTT. This encodes CASSPQTGITGELFF.

The chain recombines TRBV5-1 with TRBJ2-1, with 11 bases matching TRBD2. CDR3 size: 16 residues. Trimming removed 0 bases from V and 7 bases from J; junction bases left unmatched: 6. Germline V CDR1 and CDR2: SGHRS, YFSETQ. This CDR3 is CASSLDPGLAVNEQFF. The CDR3 DNA sequence: TGCGCCAGCAGCTTGGACCCGGGACTAGCGGTAAATGAGCAGTTCTTC.

The genes are TRBV5-1 and TRBJ1-2; perhaps TRBD1 as D (5 bases). The ends were cut back, 0 bases at V and 13 bases at J, with 13 bases in the middle. Looked up from germline, CDR1 is SGHRS and CDR2 is YFSETQ. This CDR3 comprises 12 residues. CDR3 in DNA: TGCGCCAGCAGCTTGGCAGGCAGGGCGGCCACCTTC. Protein sequence: CASSLAGRAATF.

This clone was observed a few times. V is TRBV6-1 and J is TRBJ2-7; possibly TRBD1 for D (6 bases). The germline gives CDR1 MNHNS, CDR2 SASEGT. This CDR3 spans 14 amino acids. V lost 10 bases to trimming and J lost 7 bases, with 23 bases between them. In DNA, the CDR3 is TGTGCCACAAAACCGGGACACCCCACTGGTGAGCAGTACTTC. Protein: CATKPGHPTGEQYF.

The J gene is TRBJ2-7, the V gene TRBV6-1; D remains unclear. The germline V gene encodes CDR1 MNHNS and CDR2 SASEGT. The CDR3 is 11 residues long. V lost 6 bases, J lost 4 bases, and 7 bases lay in between. CDR3 bases: TGTGCCAGCAGGCGTGCGTACGAGCAGTACTTC. Amino acids: CASRRAYEQYF.